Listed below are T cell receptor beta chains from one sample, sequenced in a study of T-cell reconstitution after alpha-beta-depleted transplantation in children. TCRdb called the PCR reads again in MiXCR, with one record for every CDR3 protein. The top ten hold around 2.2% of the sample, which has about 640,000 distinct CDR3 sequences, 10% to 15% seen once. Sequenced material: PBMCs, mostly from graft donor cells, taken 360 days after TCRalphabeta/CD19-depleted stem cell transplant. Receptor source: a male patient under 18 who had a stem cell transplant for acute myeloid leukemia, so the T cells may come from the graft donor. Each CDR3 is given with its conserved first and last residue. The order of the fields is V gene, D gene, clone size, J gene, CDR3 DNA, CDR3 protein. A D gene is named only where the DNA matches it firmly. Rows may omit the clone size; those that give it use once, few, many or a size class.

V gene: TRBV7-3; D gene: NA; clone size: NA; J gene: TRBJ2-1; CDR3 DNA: TGTGCCAGCAGCTTCACTAGCTACAATGAGCAGTTCTTC; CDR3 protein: CASSFTSYNEQFF
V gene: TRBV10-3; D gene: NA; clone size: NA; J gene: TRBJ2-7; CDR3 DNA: TGTGCCATCAGCTGGGACGGGGGACTCTCCTACGAGCAGTACTTC; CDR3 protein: CAISWDGGLSYEQYF
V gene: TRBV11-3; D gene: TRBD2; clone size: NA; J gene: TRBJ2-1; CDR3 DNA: TGTGCCAGCAGCTCCCAAACCGGGAGGTACAATGAGCAGTTCTTC; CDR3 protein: CASSSQTGRYNEQFF
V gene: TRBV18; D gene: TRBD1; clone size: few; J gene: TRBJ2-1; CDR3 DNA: TGTGCCAGCTCACCGCCCGGGGGGTACCGGGACAGGGGGCGATTGCTGGAGAATGAGCAGTTCTTC; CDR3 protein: CASSPPGGYRDRGRLLENEQFF
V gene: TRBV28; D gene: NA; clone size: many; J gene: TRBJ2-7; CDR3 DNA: TGTGCCAGCAGTTTTCCGGGACATCCCTACGAGCAGTACTTC; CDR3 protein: CASSFPGHPYEQYF
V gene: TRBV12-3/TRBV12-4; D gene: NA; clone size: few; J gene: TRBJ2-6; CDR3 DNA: TGTGCCAGCGGTACGGTCTCTGGGGCCAACGTCCTGACTTTC; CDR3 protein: CASGTVSGANVLTF
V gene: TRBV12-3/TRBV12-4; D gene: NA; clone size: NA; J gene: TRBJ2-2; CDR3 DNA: TGTGCCAGCAGTTTACCAGGGTTGGGCACCGGGGAGCTGTTTTTT; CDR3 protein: CASSLPGLGTGELFF
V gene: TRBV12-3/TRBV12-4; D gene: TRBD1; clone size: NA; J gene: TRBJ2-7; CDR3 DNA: TGTGCCAGCAGTTCGGGACAGGGTCACTACGAGCAGTACTTC; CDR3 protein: CASSSGQGHYEQYF
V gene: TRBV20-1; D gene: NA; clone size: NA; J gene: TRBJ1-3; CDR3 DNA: TGCAGTGCTAGTAGGCCAGCTCCGTCGTGGAACACCATATATTTT; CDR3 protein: CSASRPAPSWNTIYF
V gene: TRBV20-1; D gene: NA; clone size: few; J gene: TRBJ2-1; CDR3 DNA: TGCAGTGCTAGTACCGCGAGAGCGGCTGAGCAGTTCTTC; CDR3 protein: CSASTARAAEQFF
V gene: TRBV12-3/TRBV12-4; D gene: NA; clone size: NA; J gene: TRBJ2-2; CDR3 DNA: TGTGCCAGCAGACTCCTCGGGGGCGGGGAGCTGTTTTTT; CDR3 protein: CASRLLGGGELFF
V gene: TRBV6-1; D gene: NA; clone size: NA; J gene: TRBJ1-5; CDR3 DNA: TGTGCCAGCAGGGCGGGGAGACGTAGAAGCAATCAGCCCCAGCATTTT; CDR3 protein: CASRAGRRRSNQPQHF
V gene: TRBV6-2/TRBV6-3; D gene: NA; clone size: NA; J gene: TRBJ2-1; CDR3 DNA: TGTGCCAGCAGTTATTTGATGCTAGAAGGGCCCGATGAGCAGTTCTTC; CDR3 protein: CASSYLMLEGPDEQFF
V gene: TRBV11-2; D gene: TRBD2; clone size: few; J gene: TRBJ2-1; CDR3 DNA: TGTGCCAGCAGCCTAAGATGGACTAGCGGGAGGCTTAACAATGAGCAGTTCTTC; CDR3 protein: CASSLRWTSGRLNNEQFF
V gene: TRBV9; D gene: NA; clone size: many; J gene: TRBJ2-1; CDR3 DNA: TGTGCCAGCAGCGAGCCCCCTTTGGGCCTATACAATGAGCAGTTCTTC; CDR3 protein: CASSEPPLGLYNEQFF
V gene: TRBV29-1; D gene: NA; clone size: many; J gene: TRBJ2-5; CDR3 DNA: TGCAGCGTTGAAGAGACCCAGTACTTC; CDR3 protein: CSVEETQYF
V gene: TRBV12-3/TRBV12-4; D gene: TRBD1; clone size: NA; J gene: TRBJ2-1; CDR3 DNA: TGTGCCAGCAGCCATGGGACAGCTGAGCAGTTCTTC; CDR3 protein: CASSHGTAEQFF